The 16 T cell receptor beta chains reported below all come from one sample, sequenced in a study of T cell changes during pregnancy in multiple sclerosis. The protocol was immunoSEQ multiplex PCR, while the TCRdb copy is restricted to in-frame clones and leaves out a portion. Of 40,000 or so clones in the sample, 70% to 90% are singletons; the top ten hold approximately 4%. This material consisted of CD8+ T cells from peripheral blood mononuclear cells, taken in the first trimester of pregnancy. All receptors derive from a female donor with multiple sclerosis, enrolled in a pregnancy study.

This chain uses TRBV11-2 with TRBJ2-5, with a weak D call TRBD2 (5 bases). The CDR3 length is 12 residues. The germline V and J ends were trimmed by 4 bases and 4 bases, with 7 bases remaining between them. Germline assignment: CDR1 SGHAT and CDR2 FQNNGV. As DNA, the CDR3 is TGTGCCAGCAGCTCCCGGGGAGAGACCCAGTACTTC. This gives the protein CASSSRGETQYF.

This chain joins TRBV27 and TRBJ2-7; the D gene is possibly TRBD2 (5 bases). The CDR3 contains 14 residues. The germline CDR1 and CDR2 sequences are MNHEY and SMNVEV (reference sequence). Trimming shortened V by 10 bases and J by 2 bases, and 18 bases separated the two germline ends. The CDR3 DNA follows: TGTGCCACCTCCCCAATACTAGAGCCCTACGAGCAGTACTTC. Its protein product is CATSPILEPYEQYF.

V usage is TRBV7-9 and J usage is TRBJ2-4, with D unresolved. CDR1 SEHNR and CDR2 FQNEAQ come from the germline V gene (reference sequence). This CDR3 comprises 13 residues. V gave up 3 bases and J gave up 7 bases, with 10 bases separating them. As DNA, the CDR3 is TGTGCCAGCAGCTTTTGGGCCTTGAACATTCAGTACTTC. Translated: CASSFWALNIQYF.

This clone was observed at least ten times. The V gene is TRBV5-8, the J gene TRBJ1-2; 8 positions match TRBD1. J gave up 4 bases and V 4 bases, and 9 bases lay outside the gene matches. Germline-derived CDR1 and CDR2 are SGHTS and YDEGEE. The CDR3 contains 15 residues. The CDR3 region has the DNA TGTGCCAGCAGCCATTCGACAGGGGATTCCTATGGCTACACCTTC. Translation: CASSHSTGDSYGYTF. The variable domain in full, completed from reference TRBV5-8 and TRBJ1-2, reads EAGVTQSPTHLIKTRGQQATLRCSPISGHTSVYWYQQALGLGLQFLLWYDEGEERNRGNFPPRFSGRQFPNYSSELNVNALELEDSALYLCASSHSTGDSYGYTFGSGTRLTVV.

CDR3 DNA sequence: TGTGCCAGCAGCGATCTAGCGGGGGACTACGAGCAGTACTTC. It translates to CASSDLAGDYEQYF. The chain joins TRBV4-2 to TRBJ2-7; 10 bases fit TRBD2. V shed 5 bases, J shed 3 bases, and the junction held 4 bases outside the gene matches. The length of the CDR3 is 14 residues. CDR1 is LGHNA, CDR2 YNFKEQ, per germline.

The chain joins TRBV5-4 to TRBJ1-1, with TRBD1 as a possible D gene (6 bases). Trimming took off 4 bases at V and 0 bases at J, with 7 bases between the two ends. Germline V gives CDR1 SGHNT, CDR2 YYREEE (reference sequence). This CDR3 has 13 amino acids. The CDR3 region is CASSQGLNTEAFF. CDR3 DNA: TGTGCCAGCAGCCAGGGGCTGAACACTGAAGCTTTCTTT.

The rearrangement links TRBV13 to TRBJ2-2, with TRBD2 identical over 9 bases. The CDR3 loop spans 16 amino acids. V lost 4 bases, J lost 1 base, and 4 bases stayed unmatched. CDR1 is PRHDT, CDR2 FYEKMQ, per germline (reference sequence). For the CDR3, the DNA is TGTGCCAGCAGCTCGCCTAGCGGGGTGAACACCGGGGAGCTGTTTTTT. Protein: CASSSPSGVNTGELFF.

This clone has just one count. V and J are TRBV6-5 and TRBJ2-1, with D unresolved. V lost 5 bases and J 4 bases, leaving 9 bases between the germline ends. The CDR3 loop spans 13 amino acids. Germline V lookup: CDR1 MNHEY, CDR2 SVGAGI. The CDR3 DNA reads TGTGCCAGCAGTGAGTATCCTTACAATGAGCAGTTCTTC. Residues: CASSEYPYNEQFF.

The genes are TRBV6-4 and TRBJ2-3; 13 nucleotides align to TRBD2. CDR3 length: 16 amino acids. The germline V gene has CDR1 MRHNA and CDR2 SNTAGT. V gave up 0 bases and J gave up 4 bases; unmatched junction bases: 1. The CDR3 here is CASSDSTSGGPDTQYF. The CDR3 DNA follows: TGTGCCAGCAGTGACTCGACTAGCGGGGGGCCAGATACGCAGTATTTT.

This chain connects TRBV7-9 to TRBJ1-2; D call uncertain. Trimming pared 1 base from V and 4 bases from J, leaving 7 bases between. This CDR3 has 13 residues. The germline CDR1 and CDR2 sequences are SEHNR and FQNEAQ (reference sequence). CDR3: CASSLGDIYGYTF. For the CDR3, the DNA is TGTGCCAGCAGCTTAGGCGACATCTATGGCTACACCTTC.

The gene calls are TRBV19 and TRBJ1-2; a possible D gene is TRBD1 (6 bases). Germline V gives CDR1 LNHDA, CDR2 SQIVND (reference sequence). The CDR3 covers 15 residues. The V end lost 3 bases, the J end lost 4 bases, and 15 bases lay between the germline ends. CDR3 sequence reads: CASSIQRGLGYGYTF. In DNA, the CDR3 is TGTGCCAGTAGTATCCAGCGGGGGCTTGGCTATGGCTACACCTTC.

The chain combines TRBV6-5 with TRBJ2-1, with D possibly matching TRBD2 (6 bases). The CDR3 extends over 15 amino acids. CDR1 is MNHEY, CDR2 SVGAGI, per germline. Trimming took off 2 bases at V and 4 bases at J, with 12 bases between the two ends. The CDR3 sequence is CASSYEEGGYNEQFF. The CDR3 DNA is TGTGCCAGCAGTTACGAGGAGGGAGGATACAATGAGCAGTTCTTC.

The V gene is TRBV7-3, the J gene TRBJ2-6; no firm D call. Germline lookup yields CDR1 SGHTA and CDR2 FQGTGA. This CDR3 is 16 amino acids long. V was cut by 0 bases and J by 0 bases, with 6 bases left in between. The CDR3 nucleotides are TGTGCCAGCAGCTTAACTCCGGGCTCTGGGGCCAACGTCCTGACTTTC. Amino acid sequence: CASSLTPGSGANVLTF.

This chain uses TRBV7-3 with TRBJ1-6, with D possibly matching TRBD1 (6 bases). Trimming took 5 bases from V and 11 from J, leaving 13 bases between them. The CDR3 contains 13 residues. Germline CDR1 and CDR2: SGHTA and FQGTGA. CDR3 amino acids: CASSPGGLAPLHF. The CDR3 region has the DNA TGTGCCAGCAGCCCCGGGGGGCTAGCACCCCTCCACTTT.

This rearrangement joins TRBV19 to TRBJ1-2, with no clear D. Germline V gene sequence: CDR1 LNHDA, CDR2 SQIVND (reference sequence). This CDR3 region has 14 residues. Trimming left V 3 bases short and J 4 bases short, with 12 bases between. CDR3 residues: CASSMWNSFYGYTF. CDR3 nucleotide sequence: TGTGCCAGTAGTATGTGGAACAGCTTCTATGGCTACACCTTC.

The genes are TRBV11-2 and TRBJ1-2; the D gene is possibly TRBD1 (5 bases). The V gene lost 4 bases and the J gene lost 8 bases, with 26 bases spanning the gap. Germline V gene lookup returns CDR1 SGHAT and CDR2 FQNNGV. There are 17 residues in the CDR3. The CDR3 DNA follows: TGTGCCAGCAGCTCCCTGGACATGTACCTCCGGAGGGAGGGCTACACCTTC. This gives the protein CASSSLDMYLRREGYTF.